The source of this T cell receptor beta chain is a study of neoadjuvant anti-PD-1 for oral cavity cancer. Overall study findings and caveats: Post-nivolumab, blood T cell clonality was significantly elevated in non-responders.

Time point here: after neoadjuvant nivolumab, at surgical resection. Patients were newly diagnosed with stage II-IVA oral cavity squamous cell carcinoma without prior systemic or radiation treatment. Using immunoSEQ multiplex PCR, the repertoire was profiled, and TCRdb retains in-frame clones only, with some absent. The sample has more than 25,000 clones; 80% are singletons. Germline V lookup: CDR1 SGHRS, CDR2 YFSETQ. CDR3 length: 15 residues. V shed 2 bases and J 4 bases; nucleotides not matched to a gene: 5. This clone was found once. Its specificity is not known. The sequenced sample was PBMCs, obtained after nivolumab (anti-PD-1) treatment. The chain is built from TRBV5-1 and TRBJ2-2; 7 positions match TRBD1. The receptor's source is a person aged 40-85 years with oral cavity squamous cell carcinoma. The CDR3 DNA reads TGCGCCAGCAGCTTAGAGACAGGGAGCACCGGGGAGCTGTTTTTT. This translates into CASSLETGSTGELFF.